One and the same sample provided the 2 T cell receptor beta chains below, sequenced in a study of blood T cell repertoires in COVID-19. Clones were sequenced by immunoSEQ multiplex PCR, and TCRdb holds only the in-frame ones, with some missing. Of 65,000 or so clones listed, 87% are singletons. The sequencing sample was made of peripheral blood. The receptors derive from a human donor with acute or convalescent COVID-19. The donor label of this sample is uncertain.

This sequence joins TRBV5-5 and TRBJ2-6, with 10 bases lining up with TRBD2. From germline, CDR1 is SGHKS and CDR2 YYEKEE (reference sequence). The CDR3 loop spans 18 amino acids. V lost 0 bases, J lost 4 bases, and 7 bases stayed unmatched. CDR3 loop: CASSLALAGVGGANVLTF. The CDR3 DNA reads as TGTGCCAGCAGCTTGGCCCTAGCGGGGGTGGGCGGGGCCAACGTCCTGACTTTC. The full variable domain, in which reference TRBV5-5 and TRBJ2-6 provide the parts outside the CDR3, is DAGVTQSPTHLIKTRGQQVTLRCSPISGHKSVSWYQQVLGQGPQFIFQYYEKEERGRGNFPDRFSARQFPNYSSELNVNALLLGDSALYLCASSLALAGVGGANVLTFGAGSRLTVL.

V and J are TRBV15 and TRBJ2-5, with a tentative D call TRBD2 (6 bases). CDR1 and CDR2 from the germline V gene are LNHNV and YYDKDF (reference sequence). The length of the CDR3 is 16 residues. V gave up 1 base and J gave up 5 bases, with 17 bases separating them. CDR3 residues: CATSRVLAVGRETQYF. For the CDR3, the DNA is TGTGCCACCAGCAGAGTACTAGCAGTCGGGCGGGAGACCCAGTACTTC.